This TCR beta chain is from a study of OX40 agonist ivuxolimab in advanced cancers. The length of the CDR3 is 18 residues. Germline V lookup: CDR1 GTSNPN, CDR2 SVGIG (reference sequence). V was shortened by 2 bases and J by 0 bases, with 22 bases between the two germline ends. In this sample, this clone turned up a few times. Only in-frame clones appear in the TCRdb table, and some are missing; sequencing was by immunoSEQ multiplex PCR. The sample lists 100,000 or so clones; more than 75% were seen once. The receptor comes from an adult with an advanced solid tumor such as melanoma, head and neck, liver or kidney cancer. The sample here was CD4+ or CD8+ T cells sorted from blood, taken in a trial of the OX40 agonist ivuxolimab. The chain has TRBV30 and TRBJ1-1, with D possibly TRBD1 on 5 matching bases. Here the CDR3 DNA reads TGTGCCTGGAGTCCCCCCTCCCGCCAGGGAGGGATGAACACTGAAGCTTTCTTT. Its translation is CAWSPPSRQGGMNTEAFF.